The text below deals with one T cell receptor beta chain. TCRdb's copy holds only in-frame clones and misses some; the assay was immunoSEQ multiplex PCR. The table shows 180,000 or so clones, with approximately 92% occurring only once. The sample belongs to a study of shared clonotypes between healthy human individuals. The germline CDR1 and CDR2 sequences are MNHEY and SMNVEV (reference sequence). The CDR3 runs to 15 residues. V was trimmed by 3 bases and J by 2 bases, leaving 13 bases between them. This TCR came from a woman in her twenties or thirties in good health. The sequenced sample consisted of naive CD4+ T cells sorted from blood. Indicated subset: CD45RA+ positively selected. The rearrangement links TRBV27 to TRBJ1-2; D gene uncertain. CDR3 residues: CASSLSGRRNYGYTF. The CDR3 DNA reads TGTGCCAGCAGTTTGTCCGGACGGCGAAACTATGGCTACACCTTC.